This TCR beta chain was sequenced in a study of siplizumab effects on memory and regulatory T cells. Broader study findings: Unstimulated naive T cells seemed to show more diversity than memory cells did, and they also seemed to be among the major contributors to the alloresponse.

For every sample, about 10^5 TCR templates were assayed. Sequencing was performed with immunoSEQ multiplex PCR; in TCRdb, only in-frame clones are kept and a portion is missing. The sample gives under 85,000 clones, 88% of which show up once; approximately 1.7% is in the top ten. A note on this clone: The antigen is undetermined.

The specimen sequenced was Tregs sorted from blood. This clonotype originated in a human donor in good health.

The CDR3 reads CATSRAQGWADTQYF. CDR3 DNA sequence: TGTGCCACCAGCAGAGCTCAGGGTTGGGCAGATACGCAGTATTTT. This chain joins TRBV15 and TRBJ2-3; possibly TRBD1 for D (5 bases). The V end lost 1 base, the J end lost 4 bases, and 12 bases lay between the germline ends. The CDR3 has 15 amino acids. Germline lookup yields CDR1 LNHNV and CDR2 YYDKDF (reference sequence).